This passage covers 5 T cell receptor beta chains from one sample sequenced in a study of T-cell reconstitution after alpha-beta-depleted transplantation in children. Unique molecular identifiers were incorporated into the prepared TCRbeta library. TCRdb processed the PCR reads anew with MiXCR; each CDR3 protein has one entry. The table includes about 350,000 distinct CDR3 sequences, 13% detected once. The sequencing used PBMCs, collected from the stem cell graft. The receptor source for this set is a human donor who donated a stem cell graft to a child with Fanconi anemia.

The sample holds a few counts of this clonotype. The chain employs TRBV20-1 and TRBJ1-1, with D maybe TRBD1 (5 bases). V was cut by 2 bases and J by 1 base, with 14 bases left in between. Germline lookup yields CDR1 DFQATT and CDR2 SNEGSKA (reference sequence). The CDR3 spans 15 residues. CDR3 nucleotide sequence: TGCAGTGCTAGAACCTTACATACAGGGAACACTGAAGCTTTCTTT. Translating it yields CSARTLHTGNTEAFF.

V is TRBV10-3 and J is TRBJ2-7, with a possible D match to TRBD1 (5 bases). V was cut by 6 bases and J by 0 bases, with 15 bases left in between. The CDR3 extends over 15 amino acids. CDR1 is ENHRY, CDR2 SYGVKD, per germline. As DNA, the CDR3 is TGTGCCATCAGCCCGCGTAGGGGAAGCTCCTACGAGCAGTACGTC. This sequence encodes CAISPRRGSSYEQYV.

The J gene is TRBJ2-5, the V gene TRBV15; 8 positions match TRBD2. Germline V gene sequence: CDR1 LNHNV, CDR2 YYDKDF (reference sequence). J lost 5 bases, V lost 6 bases, and 8 bases had no gene match. The CDR3 is 14 amino acids. CDR3 protein: CATRDGGARETQYF. The CDR3 DNA reads TGTGCCACCAGAGACGGGGGGGCCCGTGAGACCCAGTACTTC.

The J gene is TRBJ2-7, the V gene TRBV2; tentatively, D is TRBD1 (7 bases). Trimming removed 8 bases from V and 0 bases from J, with 17 bases in between. The CDR3 runs 15 residues. In germline, CDR1 is SNHLY, CDR2 FYNNEI. The CDR3 DNA sequence: TGTGCCAGCTCCCCTGGGGGGACAGCCTCCTACGAGCAGTACTTC. It translates to CASSPGGTASYEQYF.

V and J are TRBV6-7 and TRBJ2-7; weak D call: TRBD2 (5 bases). Being an ORF, TRBV6-7 has a function that is uncertain. The CDR3 is 14 amino acids. With 6 bases removed from V and 10 bases from J, the gap between germline ends came to 22 bases. CDR3 DNA sequence: TGTGCCAGCAGCCTCCTCTGCCCCCGGGAAGGACAGTACGTC. Its protein is CASSLLCPREGQYV.